The clone carrying this T cell receptor (beta chain) has more than one count but fewer than ten. Per the study methods: Reference gene primer amplification yielded estimated nucleated cell counts. Sequenced by immunoSEQ multiplex PCR; TCRdb stores in-frame clones only, minus some. V and J calls and clone size are as listed in that table; D and trimming were resolved from the DNA. The table lists fewer than 200,000 clones, 65% to 80% of them singletons. This record comes from a study of blood T cell repertoires in COVID-19. Germline V gene lookup returns CDR1 ENHRY and CDR2 SYGVKD. CDR3 length equals 12 residues. The ends were cut back, 10 bases at V and 13 bases at J, with 22 bases in the middle.

The sample was PBMCs or T cells enriched from blood (not recorded which). The TCR was taken from a woman in her seventies in a cohort exposed to, infected with or recovered from COVID-19 (not recorded which). The chain carries TRBV10-3 and TRBJ1-2; TRBD1 is a possible D gene (6 bases). The CDR3 DNA reads TGTGCCACCGGTGGGCAGATGGGGGCTAGCACCTTC. Translating gives CATGGQMGASTF.